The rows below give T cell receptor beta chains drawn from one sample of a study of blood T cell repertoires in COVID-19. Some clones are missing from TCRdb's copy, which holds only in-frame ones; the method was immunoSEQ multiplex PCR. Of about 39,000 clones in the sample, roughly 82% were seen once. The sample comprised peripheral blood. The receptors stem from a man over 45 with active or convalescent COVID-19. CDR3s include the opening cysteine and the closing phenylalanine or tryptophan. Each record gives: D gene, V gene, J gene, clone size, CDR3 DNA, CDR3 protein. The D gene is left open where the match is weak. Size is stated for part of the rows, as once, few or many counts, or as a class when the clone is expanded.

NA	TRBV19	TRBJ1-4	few	TGTGCCAGTAGTAACAGGGCAACTAATGAAAAACTGTTTTTT	CASSNRATNEKLFF
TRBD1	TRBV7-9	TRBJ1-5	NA	TGTGCCAGCAGCCAGGGGGACCAGGAACAGCCCCAGCATTTT	CASSQGDQEQPQHF
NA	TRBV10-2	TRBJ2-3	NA	TGCGCCAGCAGTGAGTCTTGGGGGGTAGGCACAGATACGCAGTATTTT	CASSESWGVGTDTQYF
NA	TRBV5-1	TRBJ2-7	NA	TGCGCCAGCAGCTTGGGGGGGCATAGCTTGGCGGAGCAGTACTTC	CASSLGGHSLAEQYF
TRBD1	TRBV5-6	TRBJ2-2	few	TGTGCCAGCAGCTTGCGGACAGGGCCGAACACCGGGGAGCTGTTTTTT	CASSLRTGPNTGELFF
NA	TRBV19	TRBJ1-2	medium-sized	TGTGCCAGTAAAATACAGGGACCGAACTATGGCTACACCTTC	CASKIQGPNYGYTF
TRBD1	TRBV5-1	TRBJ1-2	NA	TGCGCCAGCAGCTCGGACCCGGACAGGGCTGGTGGCTACACCTTC	CASSSDPDRAGGYTF
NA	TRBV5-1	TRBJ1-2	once	TGCGCCAGCAGCGGCGGACTTCTGCTCACCTTC	CASSGGLLLTF
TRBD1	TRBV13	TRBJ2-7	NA	TGTGCCAGCAGCTCGACAGGGGAAAAATCCTACGAGCAGTACTTC	CASSSTGEKSYEQYF
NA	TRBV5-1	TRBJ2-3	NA	TGCGCCAGCAGCTTGGGTAGAGGGCCGGCAGATACGCAGTATTTT	CASSLGRGPADTQYF
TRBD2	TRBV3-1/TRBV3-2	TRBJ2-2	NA	TGTGCCAGCAGCCGCCGGGAGGCCACCGGGGAGCTGTTTTTT	CASSRREATGELFF
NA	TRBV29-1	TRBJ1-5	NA	TGCAGCGTTGAAGAAACGGGAGGCAATCAGCCCCAGCATTTT	CSVEETGGNQPQHF
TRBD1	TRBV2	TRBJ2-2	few	TGTGCCAGCACCCCTGAGGGACAGGGCGCGGCCGGGGAGCTGTTTTTT	CASTPEGQGAAGELFF
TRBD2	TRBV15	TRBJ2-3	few	TGTGCCACCAGCAGATCACTAGGGGAGGGAGCGATTAGCACAGATACGCAGTATTTT	CATSRSLGEGAISTDTQYF
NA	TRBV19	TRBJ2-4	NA	TGTGCCAGTAGTATACCCCCCCGGCAGGGCCGATTAGCCAAAAACATTCAGTACTTC	CASSIPPRQGRLAKNIQYF
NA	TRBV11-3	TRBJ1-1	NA	TGTGCCAGCAGCTTCTCGGGTTACACTGAAGCTTTCTTT	CASSFSGYTEAFF
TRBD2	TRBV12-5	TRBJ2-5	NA	TGTGCTAGTGGCCAGACTAGCGGACAAGAGACCCAGTACTTC	CASGQTSGQETQYF
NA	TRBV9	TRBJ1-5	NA	TGTGCCAGCAGCGAGGGGTCCTCCAATCAGCCCCAGCATTTT	CASSEGSSNQPQHF
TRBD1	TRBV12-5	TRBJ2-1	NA	TGTGCTAGTGGTTTGCCTCGGGACAGGGAAGCGACGGTGGAGCAGTTCTTC	CASGLPRDREATVEQFF
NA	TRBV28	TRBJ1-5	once	TGTGCCAGCAGTTTAGGGGACGGAGGGTTCCATCAGCCCCAGCATTTT	CASSLGDGGFHQPQHF
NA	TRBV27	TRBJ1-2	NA	TGTGCCAGCAGTGCCGGGACACTAAAGGGCTACACCTTC	CASSAGTLKGYTF
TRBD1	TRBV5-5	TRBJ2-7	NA	TGTGCCAGCAGCTTGGTAGGGACAGGGGGCAACGAGCAGTACTTC	CASSLVGTGGNEQYF
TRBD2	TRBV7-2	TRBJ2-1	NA	TGTGCCAGCAGCCGGCTAGCGGGGGTCGATGAGCAGTTCTTC	CASSRLAGVDEQFF
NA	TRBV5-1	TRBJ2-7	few	TGCGCCAGCAGCTCCGCCTATTACGAGCAGTACTTC	CASSSAYYEQYF
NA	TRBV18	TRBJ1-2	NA	TGTGCCAGCTCACCACCGCGCATGTGGGGCTACACCTTC	CASSPPRMWGYTF
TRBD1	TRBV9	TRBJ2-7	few	TGTGCCAGCAGCCTGGGGGACAGGGGAGGGAACGAGCAGTACTTC	CASSLGDRGGNEQYF
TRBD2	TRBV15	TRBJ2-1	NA	TGTGCCACCAGCAGAGATGGAGCGGGGGGTTGGGAGCAGTTCTTC	CATSRDGAGGWEQFF
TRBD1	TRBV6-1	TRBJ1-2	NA	TGTGCCAGCAGTGAAGGTGGGACAGGGAACGGTGGCTACACCTTC	CASSEGGTGNGGYTF
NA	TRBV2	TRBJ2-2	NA	TGTGCCACCCTACACGACGGAGCAAGGGAGCTGTTTTTT	CATLHDGARELFF
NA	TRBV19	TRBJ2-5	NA	TGTGCCAGTAGTCCCCGAAATGCAGGGGAGACCCAGTACTTC	CASSPRNAGETQYF
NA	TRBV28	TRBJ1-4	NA	TGTGCCAGCAGTCCCAACAGGGCGGGTAATGAAAAACTGTTTTTT	CASSPNRAGNEKLFF
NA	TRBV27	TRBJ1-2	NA	TGTGCCAGCAGTTTAACTCCTACTCGTGGCTACACCTTC	CASSLTPTRGYTF